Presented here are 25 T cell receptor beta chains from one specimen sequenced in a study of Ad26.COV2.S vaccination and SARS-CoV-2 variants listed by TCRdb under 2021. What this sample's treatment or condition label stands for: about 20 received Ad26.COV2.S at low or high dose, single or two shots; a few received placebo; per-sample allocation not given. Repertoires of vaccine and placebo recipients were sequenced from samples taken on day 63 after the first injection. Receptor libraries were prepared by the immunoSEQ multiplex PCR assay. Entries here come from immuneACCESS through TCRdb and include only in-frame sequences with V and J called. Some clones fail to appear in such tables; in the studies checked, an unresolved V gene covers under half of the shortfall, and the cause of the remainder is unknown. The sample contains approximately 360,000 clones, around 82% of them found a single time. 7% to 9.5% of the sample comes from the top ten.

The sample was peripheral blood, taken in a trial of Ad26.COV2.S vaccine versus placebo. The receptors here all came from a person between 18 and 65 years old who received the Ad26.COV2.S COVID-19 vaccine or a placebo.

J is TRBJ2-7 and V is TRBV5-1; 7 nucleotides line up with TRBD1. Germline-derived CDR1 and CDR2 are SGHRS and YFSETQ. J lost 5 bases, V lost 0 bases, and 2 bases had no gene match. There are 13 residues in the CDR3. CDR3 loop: CASSLVRGHEQYF. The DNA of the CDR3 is TGCGCCAGCAGCTTGGTGAGGGGGCACGAGCAGTACTTC.

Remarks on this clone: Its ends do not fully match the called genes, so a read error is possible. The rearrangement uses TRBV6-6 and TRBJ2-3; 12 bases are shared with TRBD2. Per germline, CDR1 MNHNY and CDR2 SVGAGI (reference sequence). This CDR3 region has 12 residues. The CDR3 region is CASSYSTSGSHF. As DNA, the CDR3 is TGTGCCAGCAGTTACTCGACTAGCGGGAGCCATTTT.

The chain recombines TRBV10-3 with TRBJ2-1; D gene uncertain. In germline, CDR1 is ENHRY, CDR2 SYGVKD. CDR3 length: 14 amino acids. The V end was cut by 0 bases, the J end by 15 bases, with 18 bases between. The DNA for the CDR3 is TGTGCCATCAGTGAGTCGGGGAACCGGGCTCCCTGGTTCTTC. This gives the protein CAISESGNRAPWFF.

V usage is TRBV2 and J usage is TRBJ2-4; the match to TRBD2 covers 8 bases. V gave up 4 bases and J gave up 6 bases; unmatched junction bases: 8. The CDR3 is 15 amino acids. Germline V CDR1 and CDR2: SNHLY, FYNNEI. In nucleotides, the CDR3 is TGTGCCAGCAGTGGGTCAGCGGGAGAGGGAAACATTCAGTACTTC. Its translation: CASSGSAGEGNIQYF.

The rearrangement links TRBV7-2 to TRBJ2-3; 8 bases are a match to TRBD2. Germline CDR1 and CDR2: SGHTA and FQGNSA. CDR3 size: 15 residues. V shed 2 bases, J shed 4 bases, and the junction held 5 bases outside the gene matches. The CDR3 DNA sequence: TGTGCCAGCAGCTTATTCGGGGGGGCGGCAGATACGCAGTATTTT. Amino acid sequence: CASSLFGGAADTQYF.

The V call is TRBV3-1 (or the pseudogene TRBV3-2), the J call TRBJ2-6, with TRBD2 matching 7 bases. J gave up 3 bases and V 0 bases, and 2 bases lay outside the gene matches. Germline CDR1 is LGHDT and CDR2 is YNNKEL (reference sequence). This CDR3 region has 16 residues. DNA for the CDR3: TGTGCCAGCAGCCAAGAGCCTAGCGGTGGGGCCAACGTCCTGACTTTC. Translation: CASSQEPSGGANVLTF.

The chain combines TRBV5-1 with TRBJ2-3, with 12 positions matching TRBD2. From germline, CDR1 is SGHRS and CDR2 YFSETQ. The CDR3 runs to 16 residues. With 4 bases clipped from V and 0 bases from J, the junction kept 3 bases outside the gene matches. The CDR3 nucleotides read TGCGCCAGCAGCACAGGGACTAGCGGGAGCACAGATACGCAGTATTTT. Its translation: CASSTGTSGSTDTQYF. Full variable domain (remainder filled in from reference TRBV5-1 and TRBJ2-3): KAGVTQTPRYLIKTRGQQVTLSCSPISGHRSVSWYQQTPGQGLQFLFEYFSETQRNKGNFPGRFSGRQFSNSRSEMNVSTLELGDSALYLCASSTGTSGSTDTQYFGPGTRLTVL.

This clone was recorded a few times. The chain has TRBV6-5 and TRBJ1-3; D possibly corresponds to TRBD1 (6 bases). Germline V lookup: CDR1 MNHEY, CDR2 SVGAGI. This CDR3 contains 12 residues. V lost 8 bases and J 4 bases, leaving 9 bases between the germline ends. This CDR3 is CASGGLGNTIYF. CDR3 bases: TGTGCCAGCGGGGGGCTGGGAAACACCATATATTTT.

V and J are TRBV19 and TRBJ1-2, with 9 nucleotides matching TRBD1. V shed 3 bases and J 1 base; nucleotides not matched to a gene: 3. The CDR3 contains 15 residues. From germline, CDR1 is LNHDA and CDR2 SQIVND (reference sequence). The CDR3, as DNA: TGTGCCAGTAGTATGAGGGACAGGGTTAACTATGGCTACACCTTC. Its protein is CASSMRDRVNYGYTF.

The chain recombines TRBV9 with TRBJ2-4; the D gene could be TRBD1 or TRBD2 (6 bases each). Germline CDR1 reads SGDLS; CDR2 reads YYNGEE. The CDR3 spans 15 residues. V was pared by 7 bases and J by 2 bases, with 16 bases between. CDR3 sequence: CASSTGGGSKNIQYF. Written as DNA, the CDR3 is TGTGCCAGCTCGACTGGAGGGGGTTCCAAAAACATTCAGTACTTC. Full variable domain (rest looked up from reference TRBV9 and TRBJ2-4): DSGVTQTPKHLITATGQRVTLRCSPRSGDLSVYWYQQSLDQGLQFLIQYYNGEERAKGNILERFSAQQFPDLHSELNLSSLELGDSALYFCASSTGGGSKNIQYFGAGTRLSVL.

CDR3 in amino acids: CASSKGDRGRTNSGNTIYF. CDR3 nucleotides: TGTGCCAGCAGTAAGGGAGATAGAGGGCGAACTAACTCTGGAAACACCATATATTTT. The chain recombines TRBV7-9 with TRBJ1-3; unclear D gene. This CDR3 spans 19 amino acids. Deletions cut 6 bases from V and 0 bases from J, with 24 bases between. The germline V gene has CDR1 SEHNR and CDR2 FQNEAQ (reference sequence).

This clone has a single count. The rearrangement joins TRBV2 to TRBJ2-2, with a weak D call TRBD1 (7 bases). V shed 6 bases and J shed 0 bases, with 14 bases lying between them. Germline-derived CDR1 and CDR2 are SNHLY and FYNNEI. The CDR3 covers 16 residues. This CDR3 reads CASSRQGGANTGELFF. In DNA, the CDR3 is TGTGCCAGCAGCCGCCAGGGGGGCGCGAACACCGGGGAGCTGTTTTTT. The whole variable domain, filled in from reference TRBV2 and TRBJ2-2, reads EPEVTQTPSHQVTQMGQEVILRCVPISNHLYFYWYRQILGQKVEFLVSFYNNEISEKSEIFDDQFSVERPDGSNFTLKIRSTKLEDSAMYFCASSRQGGANTGELFFGEGSRLTVL.

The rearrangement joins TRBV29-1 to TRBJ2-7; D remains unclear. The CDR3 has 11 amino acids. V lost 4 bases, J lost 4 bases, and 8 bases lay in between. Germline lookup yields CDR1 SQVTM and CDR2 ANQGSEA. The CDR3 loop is CSVGSVYEQYF. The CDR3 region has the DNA TGCAGCGTTGGTTCTGTTTACGAGCAGTACTTC.

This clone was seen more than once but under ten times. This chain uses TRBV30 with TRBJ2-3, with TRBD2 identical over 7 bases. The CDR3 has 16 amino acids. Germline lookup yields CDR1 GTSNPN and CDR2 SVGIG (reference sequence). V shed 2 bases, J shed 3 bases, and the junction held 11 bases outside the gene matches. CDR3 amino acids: CAWSLSSGVGTDTQYF. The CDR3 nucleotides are TGTGCCTGGAGTCTGTCTAGCGGAGTTGGGACAGATACGCAGTATTTT. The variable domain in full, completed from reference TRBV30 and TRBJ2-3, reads SQTIHQWPATLVQPVGSPLSLECTVEGTSNPNLYWYRQAAGRGLQLLFYSVGIGQISSEVPQNLSASRPQDRQFILSSKKLLLSDSGFYLCAWSLSSGVGTDTQYFGPGTRLTVL.

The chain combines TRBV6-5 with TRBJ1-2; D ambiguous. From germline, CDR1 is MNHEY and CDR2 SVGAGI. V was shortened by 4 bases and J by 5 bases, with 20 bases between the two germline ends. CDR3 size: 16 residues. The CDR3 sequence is CASSSMRTGIYYGYTF. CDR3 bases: TGTGCCAGCAGTTCCATGCGGACGGGTATCTATTATGGCTACACCTTC.

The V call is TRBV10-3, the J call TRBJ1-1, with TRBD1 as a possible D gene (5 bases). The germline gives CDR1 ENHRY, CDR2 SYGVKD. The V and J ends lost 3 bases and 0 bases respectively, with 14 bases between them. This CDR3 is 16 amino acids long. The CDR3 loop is CAISDYGTVMNTEAFF. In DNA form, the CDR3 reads TGTGCCATCAGTGATTATGGGACGGTCATGAACACTGAAGCTTTCTTT.

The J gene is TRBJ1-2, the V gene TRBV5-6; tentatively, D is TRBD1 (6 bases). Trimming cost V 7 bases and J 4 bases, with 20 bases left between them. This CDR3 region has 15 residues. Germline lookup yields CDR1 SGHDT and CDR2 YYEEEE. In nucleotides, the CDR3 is TGTGCCAGCCGAAGGGGGGGCTCCCTCTCCTATGGCTACACCTTC. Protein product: CASRRGGSLSYGYTF.

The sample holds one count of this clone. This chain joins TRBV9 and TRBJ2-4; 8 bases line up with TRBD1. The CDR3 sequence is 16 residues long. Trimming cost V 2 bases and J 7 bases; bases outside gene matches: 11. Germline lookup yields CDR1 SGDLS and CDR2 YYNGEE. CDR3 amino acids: CASSVSPGQGLNIQYF. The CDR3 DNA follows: TGTGCCAGCAGCGTGAGCCCCGGACAGGGTCTGAACATTCAGTACTTC.

CDR3 amino acids: CASSWTATNEKLFF. DNA of the CDR3: TGCGCCAGCAGCTGGACAGCAACTAATGAAAAACTGTTTTTT. The chain couples TRBV5-1 to TRBJ1-4; weak D call: TRBD1 (6 bases). Germline CDR1 is SGHRS and CDR2 is YFSETQ. Trimming shortened V by 3 bases and J by 0 bases, and 6 bases separated the two germline ends. The CDR3 loop spans 14 amino acids.

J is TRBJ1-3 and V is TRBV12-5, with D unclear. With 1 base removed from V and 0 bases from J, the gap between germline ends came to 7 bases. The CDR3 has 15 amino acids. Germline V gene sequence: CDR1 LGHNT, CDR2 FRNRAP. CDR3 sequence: CASGLGDPSGNTIYF. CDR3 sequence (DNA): TGTGCTAGTGGTTTGGGAGACCCCTCTGGAAACACCATATATTTT.

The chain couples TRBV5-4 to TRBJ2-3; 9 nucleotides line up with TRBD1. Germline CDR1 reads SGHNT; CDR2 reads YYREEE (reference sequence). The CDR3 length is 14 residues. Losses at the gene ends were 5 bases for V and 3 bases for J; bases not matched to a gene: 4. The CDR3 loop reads CASSWDRETDTQYF. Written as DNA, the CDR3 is TGTGCCAGCAGTTGGGACAGGGAGACAGATACGCAGTATTTT.

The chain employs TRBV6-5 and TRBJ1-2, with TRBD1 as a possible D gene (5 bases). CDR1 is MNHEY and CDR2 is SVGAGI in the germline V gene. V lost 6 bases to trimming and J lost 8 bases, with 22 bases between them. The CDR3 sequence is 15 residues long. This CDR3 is CASRNHSGLGPGYTF. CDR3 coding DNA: TGTGCCAGCAGGAACCACTCAGGGTTGGGTCCCGGCTACACCTTC.

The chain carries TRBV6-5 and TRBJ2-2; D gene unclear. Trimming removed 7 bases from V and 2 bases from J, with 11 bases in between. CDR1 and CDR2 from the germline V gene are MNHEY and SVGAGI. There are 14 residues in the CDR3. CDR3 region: CASKVGPNTGELFF. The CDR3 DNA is TGTGCCAGCAAAGTTGGGCCAAACACCGGGGAGCTGTTTTTT.

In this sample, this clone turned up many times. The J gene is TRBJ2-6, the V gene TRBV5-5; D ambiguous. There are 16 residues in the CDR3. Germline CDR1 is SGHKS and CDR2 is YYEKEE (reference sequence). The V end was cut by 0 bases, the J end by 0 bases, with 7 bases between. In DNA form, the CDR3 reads TGTGCCAGCAGCTTGGAGACGAGCTCTGGGGCCAACGTCCTGACTTTC. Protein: CASSLETSSGANVLTF.

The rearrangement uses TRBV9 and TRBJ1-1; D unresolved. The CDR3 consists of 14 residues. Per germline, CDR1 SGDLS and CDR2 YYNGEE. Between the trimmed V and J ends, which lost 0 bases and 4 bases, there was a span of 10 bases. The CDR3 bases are TGTGCCAGCAGCGTAGCTCCACGTGGCACTGAAGCTTTCTTT. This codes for CASSVAPRGTEAFF. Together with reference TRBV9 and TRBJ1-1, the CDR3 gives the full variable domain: DSGVTQTPKHLITATGQRVTLRCSPRSGDLSVYWYQQSLDQGLQFLIQYYNGEERAKGNILERFSAQQFPDLHSELNLSSLELGDSALYFCASSVAPRGTEAFFGQGTRLTVV.